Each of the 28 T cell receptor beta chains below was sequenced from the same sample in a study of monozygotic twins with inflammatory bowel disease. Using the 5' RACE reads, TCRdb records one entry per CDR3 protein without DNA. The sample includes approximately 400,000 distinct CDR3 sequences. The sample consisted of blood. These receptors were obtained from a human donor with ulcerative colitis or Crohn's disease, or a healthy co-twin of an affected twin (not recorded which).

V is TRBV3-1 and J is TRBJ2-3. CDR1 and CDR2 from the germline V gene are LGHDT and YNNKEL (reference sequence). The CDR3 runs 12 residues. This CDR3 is CASSQDWNTQYF.

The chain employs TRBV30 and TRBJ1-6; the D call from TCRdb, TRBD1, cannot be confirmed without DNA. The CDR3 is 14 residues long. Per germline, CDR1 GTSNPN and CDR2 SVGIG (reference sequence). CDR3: CAWRQDRVGSPLHF. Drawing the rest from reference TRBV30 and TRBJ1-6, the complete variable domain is SQTIHQWPATLVQPVGSPLSLECTVEGTSNPNLYWYRQAAGRGLQLLFYSVGIGQISSEVPQNLSASRPQDRQFILSSKKLLLSDSGFYLCAWRQDRVGSPLHFGNGTRLTVT.

The CDR3 spells CAISERAYEQYF. The chain links TRBV10-3 to TRBJ2-7. The CDR3 contains 12 residues. CDR1 ENHRY and CDR2 SYGVKD come from the germline V gene.

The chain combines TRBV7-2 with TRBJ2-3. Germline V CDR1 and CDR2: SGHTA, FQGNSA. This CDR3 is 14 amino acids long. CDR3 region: CASSLDSAGATQYF.

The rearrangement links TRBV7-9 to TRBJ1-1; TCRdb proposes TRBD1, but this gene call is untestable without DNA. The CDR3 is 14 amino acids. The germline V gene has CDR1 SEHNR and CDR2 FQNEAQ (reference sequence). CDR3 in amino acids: CASRHHLSTGEAFF.

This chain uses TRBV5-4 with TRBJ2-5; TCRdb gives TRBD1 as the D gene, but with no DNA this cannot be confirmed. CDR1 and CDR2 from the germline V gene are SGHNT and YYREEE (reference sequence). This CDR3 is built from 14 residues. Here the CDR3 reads CASSTGQGAETQYF. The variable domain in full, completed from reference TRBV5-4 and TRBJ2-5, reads ETGVTQSPTHLIKTRGQQVTLRCSSQSGHNTVSWYQQALGQGPQFIFQYYREEENGRGNFPPRFSGLQFPNYSSELNVNALELDDSALYLCASSTGQGAETQYFGPGTRLLVL.

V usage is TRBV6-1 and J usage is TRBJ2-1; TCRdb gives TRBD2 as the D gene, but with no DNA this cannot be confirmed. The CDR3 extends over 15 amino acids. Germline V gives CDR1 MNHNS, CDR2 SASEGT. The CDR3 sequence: CASSQRGRMYNEQFF.

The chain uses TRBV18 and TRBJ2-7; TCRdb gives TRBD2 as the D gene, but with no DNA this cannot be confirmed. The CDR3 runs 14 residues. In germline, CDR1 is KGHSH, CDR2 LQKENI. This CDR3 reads CASSPLSASYEQYF.

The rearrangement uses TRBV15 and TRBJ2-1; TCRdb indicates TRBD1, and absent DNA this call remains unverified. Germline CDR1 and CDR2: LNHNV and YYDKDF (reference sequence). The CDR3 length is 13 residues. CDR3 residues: CATRKDSYNEQFF.

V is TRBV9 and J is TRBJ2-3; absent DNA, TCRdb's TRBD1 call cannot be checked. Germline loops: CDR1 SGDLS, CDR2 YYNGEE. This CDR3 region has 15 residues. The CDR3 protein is CASSVEQANTDTQYF. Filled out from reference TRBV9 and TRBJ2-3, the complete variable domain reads DSGVTQTPKHLITATGQRVTLRCSPRSGDLSVYWYQQSLDQGLQFLIQYYNGEERAKGNILERFSAQQFPDLHSELNLSSLELGDSALYFCASSVEQANTDTQYFGPGTRLTVL.

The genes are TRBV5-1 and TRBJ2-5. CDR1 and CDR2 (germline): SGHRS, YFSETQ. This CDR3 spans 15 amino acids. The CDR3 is CASSPPVGAQETQYF.

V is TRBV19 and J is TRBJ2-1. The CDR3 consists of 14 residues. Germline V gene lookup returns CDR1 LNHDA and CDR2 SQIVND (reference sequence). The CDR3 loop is CASSTSDIYNEQFF. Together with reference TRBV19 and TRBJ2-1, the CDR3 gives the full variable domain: DGGITQSPKYLFRKEGQNVTLSCEQNLNHDAMYWYRQDPGQGLRLIYYSQIVNDFQKGDIAEGYSVSREKKESFPLTVTSAQKNPTAFYLCASSTSDIYNEQFFGPGTRLTVL.

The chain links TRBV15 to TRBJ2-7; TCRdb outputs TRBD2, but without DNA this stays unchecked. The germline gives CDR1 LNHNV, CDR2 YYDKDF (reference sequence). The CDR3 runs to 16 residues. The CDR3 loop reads CATSRDPREGQGEQYF.

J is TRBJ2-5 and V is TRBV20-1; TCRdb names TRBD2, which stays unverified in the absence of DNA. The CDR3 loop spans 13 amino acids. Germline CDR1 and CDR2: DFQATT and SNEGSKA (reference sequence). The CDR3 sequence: CSATSGGTKTQYF.

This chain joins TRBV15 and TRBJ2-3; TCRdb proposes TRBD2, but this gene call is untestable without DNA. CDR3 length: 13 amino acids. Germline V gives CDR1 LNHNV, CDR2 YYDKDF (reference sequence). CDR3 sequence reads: CATSRTLAVLQYF.

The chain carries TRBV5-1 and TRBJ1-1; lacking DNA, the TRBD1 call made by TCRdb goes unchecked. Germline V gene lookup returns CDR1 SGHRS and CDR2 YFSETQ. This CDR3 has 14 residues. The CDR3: CASSGTQGNTEAFF.

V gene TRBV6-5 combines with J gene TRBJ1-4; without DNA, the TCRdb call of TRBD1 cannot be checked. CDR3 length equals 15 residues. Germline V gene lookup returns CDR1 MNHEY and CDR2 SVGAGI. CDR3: CASSLTGGAGEKLFF.

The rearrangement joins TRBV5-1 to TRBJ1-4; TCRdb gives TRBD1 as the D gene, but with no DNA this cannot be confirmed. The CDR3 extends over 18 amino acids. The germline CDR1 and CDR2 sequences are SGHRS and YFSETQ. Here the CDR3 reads CASSLARTDRATNEKLFF.

The CDR3 region is CATSGTSTGGNDQPQHF. This chain uses TRBV15 with TRBJ1-5; there is no DNA to check the TCRdb D call of TRBD1. Germline CDR1 and CDR2: LNHNV and YYDKDF (reference sequence). CDR3 length: 17 amino acids.

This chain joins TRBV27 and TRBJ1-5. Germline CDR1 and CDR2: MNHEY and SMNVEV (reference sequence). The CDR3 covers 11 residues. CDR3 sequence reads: CASGKHQPQHF.

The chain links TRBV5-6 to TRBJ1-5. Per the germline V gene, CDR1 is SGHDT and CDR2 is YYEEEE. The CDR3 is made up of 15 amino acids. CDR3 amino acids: CASSLGGYSNQPQHF. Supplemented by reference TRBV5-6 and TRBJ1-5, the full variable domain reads DAGVTQSPTHLIKTRGQQVTLRCSPKSGHDTVSWYQQALGQGPQFIFQYYEEEERQRGNFPDRFSGHQFPNYSSELNVNALLLGDSALYLCASSLGGYSNQPQHFGDGTRLSIL.

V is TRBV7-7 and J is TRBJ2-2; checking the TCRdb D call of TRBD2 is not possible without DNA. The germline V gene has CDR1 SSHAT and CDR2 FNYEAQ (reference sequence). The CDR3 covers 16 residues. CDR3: CASRFGTSVNTGELFF.

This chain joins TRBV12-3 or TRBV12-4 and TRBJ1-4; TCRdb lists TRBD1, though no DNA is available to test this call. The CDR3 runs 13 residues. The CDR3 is CASSQTGGEKLFF.

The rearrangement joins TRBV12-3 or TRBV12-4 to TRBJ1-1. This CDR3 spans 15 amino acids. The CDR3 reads CASSLDRAKATEAFF.

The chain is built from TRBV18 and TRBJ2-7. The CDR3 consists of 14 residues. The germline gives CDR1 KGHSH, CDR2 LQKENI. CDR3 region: CASSPQGRSYEQYF.

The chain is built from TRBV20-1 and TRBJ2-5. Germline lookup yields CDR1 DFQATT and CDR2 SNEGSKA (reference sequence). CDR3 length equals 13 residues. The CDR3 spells CSARVGVEETQYF.

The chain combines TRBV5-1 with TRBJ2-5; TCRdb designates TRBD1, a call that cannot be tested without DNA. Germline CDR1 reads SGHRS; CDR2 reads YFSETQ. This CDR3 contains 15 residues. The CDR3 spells CASSLRTGLQETQYF.

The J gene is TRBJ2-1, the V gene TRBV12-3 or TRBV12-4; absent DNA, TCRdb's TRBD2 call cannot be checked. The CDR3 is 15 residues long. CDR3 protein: CASSQGGQAYNEQFF.